This passage covers 23 T cell receptor beta chains from one sample sequenced in a study of blood T cell repertoires in COVID-19. The repertoire was sequenced with immunoSEQ multiplex PCR; TCRdb's copy has only in-frame clones and lacks some. The sample holds 250,000 to 300,000 clones, around nine tenths seen once. Sequencing input: peripheral blood. Receptors were obtained from a man over 45 with acute or convalescent COVID-19.

The CDR3 reads CASSQDGDGYTF. The CDR3 DNA reads TGTGCCAGCAGCCAAGACGGGGATGGCTACACCTTC. The V call is TRBV3-1 (or the pseudogene TRBV3-2), the J call TRBJ1-2; the D is unclear. The CDR3 covers 12 residues. V lost 0 bases and J 6 bases, leaving 5 bases between the germline ends. From germline, CDR1 is LGHDT and CDR2 YNNKEL (reference sequence).

The chain links TRBV6-6 to TRBJ1-5; maybe TRBD1 (5 bases). There are 16 residues in the CDR3. CDR1 and CDR2 from the germline V gene are MNHNY and SVGAGI (reference sequence). The V and J ends lost 5 bases and 1 base respectively, with 15 bases between them. The CDR3 protein is CASSSLGEGSNQPQHF. As DNA, the CDR3 is TGTGCCAGCAGTAGCTTGGGGGAGGGGAGCAATCAGCCCCAGCATTTT.

The V gene is TRBV7-2, the J gene TRBJ2-7; 7 positions agree with TRBD2. There are 12 residues in the CDR3. From germline, CDR1 is SGHTA and CDR2 FQGNSA. The V and J ends lost 4 bases and 6 bases, in that order; junction bases with no gene match: 3. The CDR3 here is CASSWGGSEQYF. The CDR3 nucleotides are TGTGCCAGCAGCTGGGGGGGGTCCGAGCAGTACTTC.

This rearrangement joins TRBV7-9 to TRBJ2-7, with a possible D match to TRBD1 (5 bases). V was cut by 1 base and J by 2 bases, with 12 bases left in between. CDR1 and CDR2 (germline): SEHNR, FQNEAQ (reference sequence). The CDR3 runs to 15 residues. As DNA, the CDR3 is TGTGCCAGCAGCTTAGTGTGGCAGGGCCCCTACGAGCAGTACTTC. It translates to CASSLVWQGPYEQYF.

In this sample, this clone turned up once. The rearrangement uses TRBV6-1 and TRBJ2-7; 8 nucleotides align to TRBD1. The CDR3 sequence is 19 residues long. The junction had 18 bases not matched to a gene; V was cut back by 3 bases and J by 2 bases. In germline, CDR1 is MNHNS, CDR2 SASEGT. The CDR3 coding sequence is TGTGCCAGCAGTGACAGGGGGCGCGAAGGACCTCTCCATCCCTACGAGCAGTACTTC. Protein: CASSDRGREGPLHPYEQYF.

The chain is built from TRBV27 and TRBJ2-5; TRBD1 matches 9 bases. Per germline, CDR1 MNHEY and CDR2 SMNVEV (reference sequence). With 4 bases clipped from V and 7 bases from J, the junction kept 10 bases outside the gene matches. The CDR3 covers 15 residues. CDR3 sequence reads: CASSSPTGGKMTQYF. In nucleotides, the CDR3 is TGTGCCAGCAGTTCGCCGACAGGGGGTAAGATGACCCAGTACTTC.

Written as DNA, the CDR3 is TGTGCCAGCAGTTACTTCGGACAGGGTTACGAGCAGTACTTC. Translating gives CASSYFGQGYEQYF. The chain is built from TRBV6-5 and TRBJ2-7; TRBD1 matches at 8 bases. Germline-derived CDR1 and CDR2 are MNHEY and SVGAGI. There are 14 residues in the CDR3. V dropped 1 base and J dropped 4; count of bases not matched to a gene: 3.

The chain combines TRBV9 with TRBJ1-1; D might be TRBD1 (6 bases). Trimming left V 0 bases short and J 3 bases short, with 15 bases between. The CDR3 extends over 16 amino acids. CDR1 is SGDLS and CDR2 is YYNGEE in the germline V gene. CDR3 in amino acids: CASSVGGRGADTEAFF. The CDR3 coding sequence is TGTGCCAGCAGCGTAGGAGGCCGGGGGGCTGACACTGAAGCTTTCTTT.

The rearrangement links TRBV7-9 to TRBJ1-4; D may be TRBD1 (5 bases). Germline CDR1 reads SEHNR; CDR2 reads FQNEAQ (reference sequence). The germline V and J ends were trimmed by 6 bases and 3 bases, with 17 bases remaining between them. The CDR3 consists of 16 residues. As DNA, the CDR3 is TGTGCCAGCAGTCCCGGTGGAGGGGTTGCTAATGAAAAACTGTTTTTT. Protein sequence: CASSPGGGVANEKLFF.

The chain uses TRBV7-6 and TRBJ2-1; 7 nucleotides line up with TRBD1. V trimming: 1 base; J trimming: 10 bases; junction bases outside the gene matches: 7. This CDR3 spans 14 amino acids. Germline CDR1 SGHVS, CDR2 FNYEAQ. CDR3 coding DNA: TGTGCCAGCAGCTTAGTGGGACAGTCCAGGGAGCAGTTCTTC. Amino acids: CASSLVGQSREQFF.

This clone occurred once. The rearrangement links TRBV9 to TRBJ2-1; TRBD2 is a possible D gene (6 bases). Germline assignment: CDR1 SGDLS and CDR2 YYNGEE. This CDR3 contains 14 residues. The ends were cut back, 0 bases at V and 7 bases at J, with 11 bases in the middle. CDR3 sequence: CASSVEGTYNEQFF. As DNA, the CDR3 is TGTGCCAGCAGCGTAGAGGGGACTTATAATGAGCAGTTCTTC.

The chain has TRBV2 and TRBJ1-6; 8 bases fit TRBD1. Germline V lookup: CDR1 SNHLY, CDR2 FYNNEI. This CDR3 contains 14 residues. V lost 6 bases to trimming and J lost 10 bases; unmatched junction nucleotides: 8. The CDR3 region has the DNA TGTGCCAGCAGGCTACAGGGGGAACGCTCACCCCTCCACTTT. This encodes CASRLQGERSPLHF.

This chain connects TRBV29-1 to TRBJ2-5; 9 bases are a match to TRBD1. The CDR3 spans 19 residues. CDR1 and CDR2 from the germline V gene are SQVTM and ANQGSEA. V gave up 3 bases and J gave up 5 bases; unmatched junction bases: 22. The CDR3 region has the DNA TGCAGCGTTGACACCCTAGGGTTACGACAGGGGGGGGCGGGCGAGACCCAGTACTTC. Protein: CSVDTLGLRQGGAGETQYF.

The chain is built from TRBV7-9 and TRBJ1-4; 7 nucleotides line up with TRBD1. Germline loops: CDR1 SEHNR, CDR2 FQNEAQ (reference sequence). This CDR3 has 16 residues. V was clipped by 6 bases and J by 0 bases; unmatched bases: 7. The CDR3 spells CASRQNRGSTNEKLFF. As DNA, the CDR3 is TGTGCCAGCAGGCAAAACAGGGGATCAACTAATGAAAAACTGTTTTTT. Looking up the rest from reference TRBV7-9 and TRBJ1-4 gives the full variable domain: DTGVSQNPRHKITKRGQNVTFRCDPISEHNRLYWYRQTLGQGPEFLTYFQNEAQLEKSRLLSDRFSAERPKGSFSTLEIQRTEQGDSAMYLCASRQNRGSTNEKLFFGSGTQLSVL.

V and J are TRBV6-6 and TRBJ1-1; 10 bases fit TRBD1. The CDR3 runs to 14 residues. V dropped 5 bases and J dropped 10; count of bases not matched to a gene: 10. The germline V gene encodes CDR1 MNHNY and CDR2 SVGAGI (reference sequence). In DNA form, the CDR3 reads TGTGCCAGCAGTCCCGCGGACAGGGGGTGGGGAGCTTTCTTT. As protein: CASSPADRGWGAFF.

The chain carries TRBV7-2 and TRBJ1-1; D remains unclear. Germline V gene data show CDR1 as SGHTA and CDR2 as FQGNSA. The CDR3 extends over 13 amino acids. V gave up 7 bases and J gave up 5 bases, with 14 bases separating them. CDR3 region: CASTFGRKTEAFF. The CDR3, as DNA: TGTGCCAGCACCTTTGGGAGGAAGACTGAAGCTTTCTTT.

V and J are TRBV18 and TRBJ2-5, with D hard to call. Germline CDR1 reads KGHSH; CDR2 reads LQKENI. This CDR3 contains 13 residues. V lost 3 bases and J 5 bases, leaving 10 bases between the germline ends. Here the CDR3 reads CASSPNSVETQYF. The CDR3 DNA sequence: TGTGCCAGCTCACCCAACTCCGTCGAGACCCAGTACTTC.

This clone was seen a single time. The chain couples TRBV2 to TRBJ2-5, with 7 bases aligning to TRBD2. Trimming took 7 bases from V and 4 from J; bases not matched to a gene: 6. This CDR3 is built from 13 residues. Germline lookup yields CDR1 SNHLY and CDR2 FYNNEI. CDR3 region: CASKTSEGETQYF. CDR3 DNA sequence: TGTGCCAGCAAAACTAGCGAGGGAGAGACCCAGTACTTC.

The chain links TRBV18 to TRBJ2-5; no definite D call. This CDR3 has 12 amino acids. Germline-derived CDR1 and CDR2 are KGHSH and LQKENI. The V end lost 6 bases, the J end lost 3 bases, and 8 bases lay between the germline ends. This CDR3 reads CASSVQEETQYF. CDR3 DNA: TGTGCCAGCTCGGTGCAGGAAGAGACCCAGTACTTC.

V usage is TRBV12-3 or TRBV12-4 and J usage is TRBJ1-6, with D uncertain. This CDR3 region has 13 residues. The V end lost 6 bases, the J end lost 10 bases, and 13 bases lay between the germline ends. The CDR3 DNA sequence: TGTGCCAGCAGAAACCGGCCCAGGTCACCCCTCCACTTT. It specifies CASRNRPRSPLHF.

This sequence joins TRBV3-1 (or the pseudogene TRBV3-2) and TRBJ1-2; D not certain. Germline V gene sequence: CDR1 LGHDT, CDR2 YNNKEL (reference sequence). This CDR3 has 14 amino acids. Trimming pared 0 bases from V and 2 bases from J, leaving 7 bases between. In nucleotides, the CDR3 is TGTGCCAGCAGCCAAGAAAGCCGGAACTATGGCTACACCTTC. Its protein product is CASSQESRNYGYTF.

The gene calls are TRBV7-2 and TRBJ1-3; D perhaps matches TRBD1 (6 bases). The CDR3 has 14 residues. Germline lookup yields CDR1 SGHTA and CDR2 FQGNSA. V lost 1 base and J 7 bases, leaving 11 bases between the germline ends. The CDR3 protein is CASSLVTGRNTIYF. In DNA form, the CDR3 reads TGTGCCAGCAGCTTAGTAACAGGGCGGAACACCATATATTTT.

This chain's CDR3 is CASSLSGTGRGNQPQHF. The CDR3 region has the DNA TGTGCCAGCAGCTTAAGCGGGACAGGGAGGGGGAATCAGCCCCAGCATTTT. The chain combines TRBV7-8 with TRBJ1-5; 9 positions match TRBD1. J was trimmed by 4 bases and V by 2 bases; bases with no gene match: 9. Germline CDR1 SGHVS, CDR2 FQNEAQ. The CDR3 spans 17 residues.